The 4 T cell receptor beta chains given below trace back to one sample, sequenced in a study of cytomegalovirus exposure and HLA in healthy donors. This PCR relied on a set of 60 Vbeta primers and 13 Jbeta primers. Repertoires were generated with immunoSEQ multiplex PCR, while TCRdb's copy carries only in-frame clones and drops some. The table lists about 180,000 clones, approximately 80% of them singletons, with about 1.4% in the top ten. Sequenced: PBMCs. All receptors come from a girl aged 10 to 17 in good health and CMV-seropositive.

This chain links TRBV5-4 with TRBJ2-1; no definite D call. The CDR3 is 13 amino acids. The germline V gene encodes CDR1 SGHNT and CDR2 YYREEE (reference sequence). Trimming removed 4 bases from V and 15 bases from J, with 20 bases in between. Here the CDR3 reads CASSPFASQPPFF. The DNA of the CDR3 is TGTGCCAGCAGCCCCTTTGCGTCTCAACCCCCGTTCTTC. Filled out from reference TRBV5-4 and TRBJ2-1, the complete variable domain reads ETGVTQSPTHLIKTRGQQVTLRCSSQSGHNTVSWYQQALGQGPQFIFQYYREEENGRGNFPPRFSGLQFPNYSSELNVNALELDDSALYLCASSPFASQPPFFGPGTRLTVL.

V gene TRBV10-2 combines with J gene TRBJ2-3; 14 bases map to TRBD2. This CDR3 spans 19 amino acids. The germline gives CDR1 WSHSY, CDR2 SAAADI. V shed 7 bases and J 3 bases; nucleotides not matched to a gene: 15. CDR3 DNA sequence: TGCGCCAGCATTTCCGGACTAAGGGGACTAGCGGGAGTTACAGATACGCAGTATTTT. Its translation is CASISGLRGLAGVTDTQYF.

This chain joins TRBV7-2 and TRBJ2-5, with D perhaps TRBD2 (5 bases). The germline CDR1 and CDR2 sequences are SGHTA and FQGNSA. The length of the CDR3 is 16 residues. The V gene lost 4 bases and the J gene lost 5 bases, with 20 bases spanning the gap. The CDR3 region is CASSSRTAAPWETQYF. CDR3 nucleotide sequence: TGTGCCAGCAGCTCGAGGACTGCGGCCCCCTGGGAGACCCAGTACTTC.

This chain joins TRBV5-1 and TRBJ2-3; D unclear. Germline V gives CDR1 SGHRS, CDR2 YFSETQ. The CDR3 consists of 14 residues. V lost 5 bases, J lost 6 bases, and 16 bases lay in between. CDR3 sequence: CASSLSTSADTQYF. The CDR3 region has the DNA TGCGCCAGCAGTCTCTCGACTTCTGCGGATACGCAGTATTTT.